This T cell receptor beta chain was sequenced in a study of blood T cells in healthy people across ages. Regarding the study as a whole: Older age coincided with a roughly linear decline in TCR beta diversity per million T cells. Unsorted PBMCs ruled out conclusive naive versus antigen-experienced comparison.

Germline CDR1 reads MNHEY; CDR2 reads SMNVEV (reference sequence). The trim removed 3 bases at V and 10 bases at J, leaving 12 bases unmatched. The CDR3 is 15 residues long. A second PCR, run for about 7 to 11 cycles, used a sample-barcoded 5' primer plus a J-beta primer mix. One entry per CDR3 protein, called by TCRdb with MiXCR from the 5' RACE reads. Of around 1.5 million distinct CDR3 sequences listed, about 35% are singletons. In its sample, this clonotype was seen a few times. The antigen remains undetermined. At least 6 million PBMCs were isolated per sample. This sequence was found in a woman aged 30 to 39 in good health. The sequencing sample was made of blood. The chain has TRBV27 and TRBJ2-3, with 8 bases that match TRBD2. This chain's CDR3 is CASSFPGGGQGAQYF. In DNA form, the CDR3 reads TGTGCCAGCAGTTTCCCCGGGGGGGGGCAAGGCGCGCAGTATTTT.